Listed here is a single T cell receptor (beta chain). Its cognate antigen is unknown. These data are taken from a study of OX40 agonist ivuxolimab in advanced cancers. Study background: Hepatocellular carcinoma, melanoma, renal cell or head and neck cancer occurred in dose-escalation patients. Partial responses were recorded for three patients, including one with hepatocellular carcinoma and two with cutaneous melanoma.

Using immunoSEQ multiplex PCR, the repertoire was profiled, and TCRdb retains in-frame clones only, with some absent. Among 90,000 to 95,000 clones listed, 84% were seen once. The CDR3 is 17 residues long. Unmatched junction bases numbered 10, after V lost 0 bases and J lost 3 bases. Germline V lookup: CDR1 SEHNR, CDR2 FQNEAQ (reference sequence). Whole-study findings and limits: Nonresponders, in some cases, also had low normalized T-cell clonal expansion.

The sequences come from CD4+ or CD8+ T cells sorted from blood, collected in a trial of the OX40 agonist ivuxolimab. This clonotype was sampled from an adult with an advanced solid tumor such as melanoma, head and neck, liver or kidney cancer. The chain joins TRBV7-9 to TRBJ1-2, with 7 positions matching TRBD1. The CDR3 bases are TGTGCCAGCAGCTTAGCCCGATACAGGGGCGAGGACTATGGCTACACCTTC. This encodes CASSLARYRGEDYGYTF.